This TCR beta chain stems from a study of CD8+ T cells in alopecia areata. RNA was extracted and reverse transcribed into cDNA as the sequencing template. The repertoire was sequenced with immunoSEQ multiplex PCR; TCRdb's copy has only in-frame clones and lacks some. The table has 100,000 to 120,000 clones, 45% to 65% seen once. Treatment described: oral pan-JAK inhibitor, 5-10 mg twice daily. CDR1 SEHNR and CDR2 FQNEAQ come from the germline V gene (reference sequence). V gave up 0 bases and J gave up 4 bases, with 10 bases separating them. The CDR3 runs 14 residues. The rearrangement uses TRBV7-9 and TRBJ2-7; a weak D match, TRBD2 (5 bases). The sample consisted of CD4+ T cells sorted from blood, taken at week 24, from a patient treated with tofacitinib. The sequence was obtained from a human donor with alopecia areata. CDR3 coding DNA: TGTGCCAGCAGCTTAGCCGGGGTTAAATACGAGCAGTACTTC. Its protein is CASSLAGVKYEQYF.